This T cell receptor (beta chain) was identified during a study of cytomegalovirus exposure and HLA in healthy donors. V lost 6 bases to trimming and J lost 3 bases; unmatched junction nucleotides: 6. The CDR3 spans 16 residues. CDR1 is SGHDN and CDR2 is FVKESK in the germline V gene. Vbeta (60) and Jbeta (13) primers were used in the PCR. The protocol was immunoSEQ multiplex PCR, while the TCRdb copy is restricted to in-frame clones and leaves out a portion. The sample lists about 70,000 clones, over 75% occurring once. Though nominally healthy at sampling, donors likely had unrecorded immune exposures.

This TCR was recovered from a woman in her thirties in good health and CMV-seropositive. Sequencing was carried out using PBMCs. The chain joins TRBV14 to TRBJ2-2; TRBD2 agrees at 11 bases. In nucleotides, the CDR3 is TGTGCCAGCAGTCGCCTAGCGGGAGGTTACACCGGGGAGCTGTTTTTT. Translated, it gives CASSRLAGGYTGELFF.